A single sample is the source of the 31 T cell receptor beta chains below, sequenced in a study of control samples from healthy donors and cancer patients. The method was immunoSEQ multiplex PCR; TCRdb's version includes in-frame clones alone and lacks a portion of them. Of about 96,000 clones listed, over 90% are singletons. Sequenced sample: blood. The receptors here all came from a man between 18 and 35 years old in good health.

The chain recombines TRBV7-9 with TRBJ1-1; no reliable D call. The germline V and J ends were trimmed by 6 bases and 4 bases, with 9 bases remaining between them. Germline CDR1 reads SEHNR; CDR2 reads FQNEAQ (reference sequence). The CDR3 extends over 12 amino acids. CDR3 protein: CASSAAGTEAFF. The CDR3 bases are TGTGCCAGCAGTGCTGCTGGCACTGAAGCTTTCTTT.

This chain connects TRBV7-9 to TRBJ1-2, with D perhaps TRBD1 (6 bases). The germline V gene has CDR1 SEHNR and CDR2 FQNEAQ (reference sequence). The CDR3 covers 14 residues. The V end lost 5 bases, the J end lost 2 bases, and 12 bases lay between the germline ends. CDR3 protein: CASSQPGQNYGYTF. The CDR3 DNA reads TGTGCCAGCAGCCAGCCGGGACAAAACTATGGCTACACCTTC. Full variable domain (outside the CDR3, taken from reference TRBV7-9 and TRBJ1-2): DTGVSQNPRHKITKRGQNVTFRCDPISEHNRLYWYRQTLGQGPEFLTYFQNEAQLEKSRLLSDRFSAERPKGSFSTLEIQRTEQGDSAMYLCASSQPGQNYGYTFGSGTRLTVV.

The V call is TRBV5-1, the J call TRBJ2-1, with D maybe TRBD2 (6 bases). V was shortened by 1 base and J by 10 bases, with 12 bases between the two germline ends. Germline V lookup: CDR1 SGHRS, CDR2 YFSETQ. This CDR3 is 13 amino acids long. CDR3 coding DNA: TGCGCCAGCAGCTTGAAGGGAGGCTGGGAGCAGTTCTTC. Residues: CASSLKGGWEQFF.

V is TRBV6-5 and J is TRBJ2-7; 11 nucleotides line up with TRBD1. CDR1 and CDR2 (germline): MNHEY, SVGAGI. V dropped 11 bases and J dropped 1; count of bases not matched to a gene: 1. CDR3 length: 12 amino acids. The chain's CDR3 is CAGQGASYEQYF. As DNA, the CDR3 is TGTGCCGGACAGGGGGCGTCCTACGAGCAGTACTTC.

The J gene is TRBJ2-2, the V gene TRBV3-1 (or the pseudogene TRBV3-2), with a possible D match to TRBD1 (5 bases). This CDR3 contains 16 residues. Germline V gene lookup returns CDR1 LGHDT and CDR2 YNNKEL (reference sequence). V lost 0 bases and J 6 bases, leaving 14 bases between the germline ends. As DNA, the CDR3 is TGTGCCAGCAGCCAAGATCTAATAACAGGACCCGGGGAGCTGTTTTTT. Its protein product is CASSQDLITGPGELFF.

This clone has just a few counts. The chain is built from TRBV27 and TRBJ2-7; D is perhaps TRBD2 (6 bases). The V end lost 2 bases, the J end lost 8 bases, and 22 bases lay between the germline ends. CDR3 length: 16 residues. Germline V gives CDR1 MNHEY, CDR2 SMNVEV (reference sequence). The CDR3 loop reads CASSLDVGGALPQQYF. The CDR3 coding sequence is TGTGCCAGCAGTTTAGATGTCGGGGGAGCCCTCCCACAGCAGTACTTC.

The chain is built from TRBV6-2 or TRBV6-3 and TRBJ1-2; 10 positions match TRBD1. This CDR3 has 17 residues. Germline V CDR1 and CDR2: MNHEY, SVGEGT. J was trimmed by 2 bases and V by 6 bases; bases with no gene match: 12. This CDR3 is CASRYRDRGFWNYGYTF. The CDR3 DNA sequence: TGTGCCAGCAGGTACCGGGACAGGGGATTTTGGAACTATGGCTACACCTTC.

The chain joins TRBV27 to TRBJ1-5; 11 bases align to TRBD1. Looked up from germline, CDR1 is MNHEY and CDR2 is SMNVEV (reference sequence). The CDR3 has 14 amino acids. V trimming: 6 bases; J trimming: 6 bases; junction bases outside the gene matches: 4. Here the CDR3 DNA reads TGTGCCAGCAGAGGACAGGGGGCAGGTCAGCCCCAGCATTTT. Its protein is CASRGQGAGQPQHF.

This sequence joins TRBV10-2 and TRBJ1-5; 9 positions agree with TRBD1. The CDR3 loop spans 16 amino acids. Losses at the gene ends were 8 bases for V and 0 bases for J; bases not matched to a gene: 8. Germline loops: CDR1 WSHSY, CDR2 SAAADI. CDR3 sequence: CASHTGGHDSNQPQHF. CDR3 DNA: TGCGCCAGCCATACAGGGGGCCACGATAGCAATCAGCCCCAGCATTTT.

J is TRBJ2-1 and V is TRBV11-2; D is unclear. CDR1 SGHAT and CDR2 FQNNGV come from the germline V gene. The CDR3 has 17 residues. The V gene lost 1 base and the J gene lost 0 bases, with 13 bases spanning the gap. The CDR3 region is CASSLGDRITSYNEQFF. CDR3 sequence (DNA): TGTGCCAGCAGCTTAGGAGATAGAATAACCTCCTACAATGAGCAGTTCTTC.

V usage is TRBV5-4 and J usage is TRBJ2-5; D tentatively reads TRBD1 or TRBD2 (6 bases each). Germline CDR1 is SGHNT and CDR2 is YYREEE (reference sequence). V was trimmed by 3 bases and J by 3 bases, leaving 18 bases between them. The CDR3 is 16 residues long. Here the CDR3 reads CASSSGYKGGEETQYF. The CDR3 region has the DNA TGTGCCAGCAGCTCGGGGTACAAGGGGGGCGAAGAGACCCAGTACTTC. The variable domain in full, completed from reference TRBV5-4 and TRBJ2-5, reads ETGVTQSPTHLIKTRGQQVTLRCSSQSGHNTVSWYQQALGQGPQFIFQYYREEENGRGNFPPRFSGLQFPNYSSELNVNALELDDSALYLCASSSGYKGGEETQYFGPGTRLLVL.

The rearrangement joins TRBV5-4 to TRBJ2-3; D is undetermined. V shed 4 bases and J shed 1 base, with 13 bases lying between them. This CDR3 is built from 15 residues. Germline CDR1 and CDR2: SGHNT and YYREEE (reference sequence). In DNA form, the CDR3 reads TGTGCCAGCAGCCGTAGTCCCCTCGGCACAGATACGCAGTATTTT. Translation gives CASSRSPLGTDTQYF.

The V gene is TRBV9, the J gene TRBJ2-2; D might be TRBD1 or TRBD2, each matching 5 bases. V lost 10 bases to trimming and J lost 2 bases, with 18 bases between them. The CDR3 has 15 residues. Per germline, CDR1 SGDLS and CDR2 YYNGEE. The CDR3 DNA reads TGTGCCTCCAAACTAGGGACCAGTAACACCGGGGAGCTGTTTTTT. Residues: CASKLGTSNTGELFF.

This clone was seen only once. The V call is TRBV5-1, the J call TRBJ1-1; D may be TRBD1 (5 bases). The ends were cut back, 0 bases at V and 7 bases at J, with 13 bases in the middle. CDR3 length: 14 amino acids. The germline V gene encodes CDR1 SGHRS and CDR2 YFSETQ. CDR3 DNA sequence: TGCGCCAGCAGCTTGGGACAGTCTAAGGATGAAGCTTTCTTT. Its protein is CASSLGQSKDEAFF.

The chain employs TRBV12-5 and TRBJ2-5; tentatively, D is TRBD1 or TRBD2 (6 bases each). V lost 1 base and J 2 bases, leaving 11 bases between the germline ends. From germline, CDR1 is LGHNT and CDR2 FRNRAP. The CDR3 runs to 15 residues. The CDR3 nucleotides read TGTGCTAGTGGTTTGGGACTAGGGGGGCAAGAGACCCAGTACTTC. Protein product: CASGLGLGGQETQYF. The full variable domain, rest sourced from reference TRBV12-5 and TRBJ2-5, is DARVTQTPRHKVTEMGQEVTMRCQPILGHNTVFWYRQTMMQGLELLAYFRNRAPLDDSGMPKDRFSAEMPDATLATLKIQPSEPRDSAVYFCASGLGLGGQETQYFGPGTRLLVL.

The table lists this clone with a few counts. The genes are TRBV29-1 and TRBJ1-2; 7 bases are a match to TRBD1. The CDR3 covers 11 residues. The V gene end was trimmed by 5 bases and the J gene end by 8 bases; junction bases not matched to a gene: 5. Germline V gene sequence: CDR1 SQVTM, CDR2 ANQGSEA. CDR3 coding DNA: TGCAGCGTTCAGGGGGAAATAGGCTACACCTTC. This gives the protein CSVQGEIGYTF. Full variable domain (outside the CDR3, taken from reference TRBV29-1 and TRBJ1-2): SAVISQKPSRDICQRGTSLTIQCQVDSQVTMMFWYRQQPGQSLTLIATANQGSEATYESGFVIDKFPISRPNLTFSTLTVSNMSPEDSSIYLCSVQGEIGYTFGSGTRLTVV.

The chain recombines TRBV27 with TRBJ1-1, with D uncertain. Trimming removed 6 bases from V and 4 bases from J, with 3 bases in between. Germline CDR1 MNHEY, CDR2 SMNVEV (reference sequence). The CDR3 runs to 10 residues. The chain's CDR3 is CASRGTEAFF. DNA for the CDR3: TGTGCCAGCAGGGGCACTGAAGCTTTCTTT.

This chain links TRBV6-5 with TRBJ2-7; D possibly corresponds to TRBD1 (6 bases). The germline V gene has CDR1 MNHEY and CDR2 SVGAGI. This CDR3 comprises 14 residues. Trimming removed 2 bases from V and 2 bases from J, with 10 bases in between. CDR3 sequence reads: CASSYVQGTYEQYF. Here the CDR3 DNA reads TGTGCCAGCAGTTACGTTCAGGGGACCTACGAGCAGTACTTC.

The chain employs TRBV7-9 and TRBJ1-5; no reliable D call. CDR1 is SEHNR and CDR2 is FQNEAQ in the germline V gene (reference sequence). V gave up 4 bases and J gave up 9 bases, with 16 bases separating them. CDR3 length: 14 residues. This CDR3 reads CASSSTAQEAPQHF. The DNA for the CDR3 is TGTGCCAGCAGCTCAACCGCGCAGGAAGCGCCCCAGCATTTT.

The chain has TRBV6-5 and TRBJ2-3, with a tentative D call TRBD2 (6 bases). Germline assignment: CDR1 MNHEY and CDR2 SVGAGI. There are 15 residues in the CDR3. V lost 5 bases, J lost 0 bases, and 12 bases lay in between. CDR3 nucleotide sequence: TGTGCCAGCAGTCAGCTAGCGCGTAGCACAGATACGCAGTATTTT. It codes for CASSQLARSTDTQYF.

In its sample, this clone was seen once. The chain combines TRBV6-1 with TRBJ2-7; 7 positions match TRBD1. Germline CDR1 and CDR2: MNHNS and SASEGT. The V segment lost 2 bases and the J segment 5 bases; nucleotides outside the gene matches: 6. The CDR3 totals 14 residues. For the CDR3, the DNA is TGTGCCAGCAGTGAAAGTGACAGGGTCGACGAGCAGTACTTC. It codes for CASSESDRVDEQYF.

The J gene is TRBJ1-4, the V gene TRBV4-2, with TRBD1 identical over 11 bases. CDR3 size: 15 residues. Trimming at V came to 0 bases and at J to 7 bases, leaving 1 base not matched to a gene. Germline V lookup: CDR1 LGHNA, CDR2 YNFKEQ. The CDR3 is CASSQEGTGGEKLFF. CDR3 bases: TGTGCCAGCAGCCAAGAAGGGACAGGGGGTGAAAAACTGTTTTTT.

The gene calls are TRBV10-3 and TRBJ2-1; 8 bases align to TRBD2. Germline V gene sequence: CDR1 ENHRY, CDR2 SYGVKD. This CDR3 has 15 amino acids. Trimming removed 0 bases from V and 5 bases from J; junction bases left unmatched: 3. CDR3 nucleotides: TGTGCCATCAGTGAGTCAGGGCGGGGGGACAATGAGCAGTTCTTC. Amino acid sequence: CAISESGRGDNEQFF.

CDR3 sequence reads: CASSFLAANNSPLHF. The DNA of the CDR3 is TGTGCCAGCAGCTTCCTGGCGGCAAATAATTCACCCCTCCACTTT. The gene calls are TRBV7-9 and TRBJ1-6; D not resolved. V was pared by 3 bases and J by 5 bases, with 11 bases between. This CDR3 is 15 amino acids long. Germline CDR1 is SEHNR and CDR2 is FQNEAQ (reference sequence).

The CDR3 is CASRDDSINEKLFF. The CDR3 DNA reads TGTGCCAGCAGAGACGACAGTATTAATGAAAAACTGTTTTTT. The chain combines TRBV6-5 with TRBJ1-4; tentatively, D is TRBD1 (5 bases). The germline V and J ends were trimmed by 6 bases and 4 bases, with 12 bases remaining between them. Germline V lookup: CDR1 MNHEY, CDR2 SVGAGI. The CDR3 runs to 14 residues.

The chain joins TRBV9 to TRBJ1-2; no reliable D call. Trimming cost V 4 bases and J 3 bases, with 13 bases left between them. The CDR3 sequence is 14 residues long. Germline V gene lookup returns CDR1 SGDLS and CDR2 YYNGEE. Here the CDR3 reads CASSPRSADYGYTF. In DNA form, the CDR3 reads TGTGCCAGCAGCCCCCGGTCAGCGGACTATGGCTACACCTTC.

The gene calls are TRBV5-1 and TRBJ1-1, with D unresolved. The CDR3 extends over 16 amino acids. V was clipped by 4 bases and J by 0 bases, with 16 bases between them. Germline CDR1 SGHRS, CDR2 YFSETQ. The CDR3: CASSAGSSIMNTEAFF. The CDR3 coding sequence is TGCGCCAGCAGCGCGGGATCCTCCATCATGAACACTGAAGCTTTCTTT.

This sequence joins TRBV9 and TRBJ2-3, with 10 bases that match TRBD2. This CDR3 region has 16 residues. Germline-derived CDR1 and CDR2 are SGDLS and YYNGEE. J was trimmed by 4 bases and V by 4 bases; bases with no gene match: 9. The CDR3 loop is CASSHSRSGRADTQYF. CDR3 coding DNA: TGTGCCAGCAGCCACTCCCGGAGCGGGAGGGCAGATACGCAGTATTTT.

In its sample, this clone was seen once. J is TRBJ2-7 and V is TRBV19; possible D gene TRBD2, 5 bases. Looked up from germline, CDR1 is LNHDA and CDR2 is SQIVND (reference sequence). Deletions cut 2 bases from V and 7 bases from J, with 15 bases between. This CDR3 has 14 amino acids. The CDR3 protein is CASSIPGGRLEQYF. The CDR3, as DNA: TGTGCCAGTAGTATACCGGGCGGGCGTCTAGAGCAGTACTTC. Looking up the rest from reference TRBV19 and TRBJ2-7 gives the full variable domain: DGGITQSPKYLFRKEGQNVTLSCEQNLNHDAMYWYRQDPGQGLRLIYYSQIVNDFQKGDIAEGYSVSREKKESFPLTVTSAQKNPTAFYLCASSIPGGRLEQYFGPGTRLTVT.

The gene calls are TRBV10-1 and TRBJ1-4; D is undetermined. The CDR3 is made up of 12 amino acids. Germline CDR1 WNHNN, CDR2 SYGVQD (reference sequence). Trimming stripped 3 bases from V and 1 base from J, with 0 bases between. CDR3 DNA: TGCGCCAGCAGTGAAACTAATGAAAAACTGTTTTTT. This gives the protein CASSETNEKLFF.

The J gene is TRBJ2-7, the V gene TRBV15; the match to TRBD2 covers 9 bases. After removal of 3 bases from V and 8 bases from J, the junction contained 11 bases not matched to a gene. The CDR3 is made up of 15 amino acids. Germline lookup yields CDR1 LNHNV and CDR2 YYDKDF (reference sequence). CDR3 amino acids: CATSSLLAGRNKQYF. CDR3 bases: TGTGCCACCAGCAGCCTCCTAGCGGGGCGAAACAAGCAGTACTTC.